This record covers a single TCR beta chain. Antigen: not known. Generated by immunoSEQ multiplex PCR, the TCRdb table keeps only in-frame clones and is missing some. This table has around 100,000 clones, 80% to 90% appearing once. This entry belongs to a study of T cell responses to AZD1222 COVID-19 vaccine. Study-level points and caveats: No repertoire was sampled before or during the peak T cell response, only after it. Spike-wide vaccine-associated CD4 TCRs dominated at 160-218 and 743-854. Donor demographics were predominantly white British with a female majority; clonal diversity may be underestimated.

V lost 3 bases and J lost 0, with 17 bases in between. Germline V gives CDR1 SGHAT, CDR2 FQNNGV. This CDR3 has 17 amino acids. The rearrangement joins TRBV11-2 to TRBJ1-2; D may be TRBD1 (5 bases). The material sequenced was peripheral blood, taken on day 0 of AZD1222 vaccination. This TCR was sampled from an adult in good health. The CDR3 is CASSLSGITGANYGYTF. Written as DNA, the CDR3 is TGTGCCAGCAGCTTGAGTGGGATCACAGGCGCTAACTATGGCTACACCTTC.